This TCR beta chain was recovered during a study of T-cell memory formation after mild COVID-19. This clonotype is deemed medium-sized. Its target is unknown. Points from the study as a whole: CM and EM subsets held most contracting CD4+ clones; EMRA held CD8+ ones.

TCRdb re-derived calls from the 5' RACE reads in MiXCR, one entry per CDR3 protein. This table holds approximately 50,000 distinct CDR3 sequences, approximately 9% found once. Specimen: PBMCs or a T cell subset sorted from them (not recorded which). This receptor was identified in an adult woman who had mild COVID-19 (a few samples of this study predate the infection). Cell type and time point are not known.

CDR3 sequence: CASSFNAGLNQETQYF. The DNA of the CDR3 is TGTGCCAGCAGCTTTAATGCGGGACTAAACCAAGAGACCCAGTACTTC. J is TRBJ2-5 and V is TRBV5-5; TRBD2 matches 7 bases. The CDR3 is made up of 16 amino acids. The V gene end was trimmed by 2 bases and the J gene end by 0 bases; junction bases not matched to a gene: 7. CDR1 SGHKS and CDR2 YYEKEE come from the germline V gene (reference sequence).